The 10 T cell receptor beta chains presented below share a single source sample, sequenced in a study of T-cell reconstitution after alpha-beta-depleted transplantation in children (dated by TCRdb to 2016 to 2017). Library prep was done by PCR. Sequenced on an Illumina HiSeq 2500. TCR library preparation used molecular barcoding, with unique molecular identifiers applied to normalize quantification of the TCRbeta repertoire. TCRdb redid the processing of the public reads, applying fastp at Q25 and MiXCR, and retained in-frame beta chains. Merged by CDR3 protein, the rows form single entries marked with the most common genes and DNA. The sample table records 260,000 or so distinct CDR3 sequences; 9.5% to 15% of these occur just once. The ten largest clones take up 2.6% of the sample. The material was PBMCs from the stem cell graft donor, obtained from the stem cell graft. These receptors were taken from a human donor who donated a stem cell graft to a child with acute lymphoblastic leukemia.

In its sample, this clonotype was seen many times. This sequence joins TRBV11-2 and TRBJ1-4; D may be TRBD1 (6 bases). Trimming pared 4 bases from V and 7 bases from J, leaving 19 bases between. Looked up from germline, CDR1 is SGHAT and CDR2 is FQNNGV. The CDR3 totals 16 residues. The CDR3 DNA is TGTGCCAGCAGCTCCTTAATGGGGGGCGCGGCTGAAAAACTGTTTTTT. This gives the protein CASSSLMGGAAEKLFF.

Ten or more counts support this clonotype. The rearrangement joins TRBV9 to TRBJ2-5, with TRBD1 matching 7 bases. Germline V CDR1 and CDR2: SGDLS, YYNGEE. The ends lost 4 bases at V and 0 bases at J; junction bases unmatched: 9. The CDR3 extends over 16 amino acids. CDR3: CASSSPRTGNQETQYF. The CDR3 bases are TGTGCCAGCAGCTCACCCCGGACAGGAAACCAAGAGACCCAGTACTTC.

The table lists this clonotype with many counts. This chain joins TRBV7-6 and TRBJ2-1, with a tentative D call TRBD1 (6 bases). Trimming removed 2 bases from V and 0 bases from J, with 14 bases in between. This CDR3 comprises 17 residues. The V gene's germline CDR1 is SGHVS and CDR2 FNYEAQ. CDR3 loop: CASSLREGVSSYNEQFF. As DNA, the CDR3 is TGTGCCAGCAGCTTAAGAGAGGGGGTTTCCTCCTACAATGAGCAGTTCTTC.

This rearrangement joins TRBV14 to TRBJ2-7; D gene uncertain. V was trimmed by 2 bases and J by 9 bases, leaving 14 bases between them. Per germline, CDR1 SGHDN and CDR2 FVKESK. This CDR3 is 13 amino acids long. The CDR3 bases are TGTGCCAGCAGCCAACATGGCGGCGTCGGGCAGTACTTC. This codes for CASSQHGGVGQYF.

The CDR3 spells CASSLGEGRNSPLHF. The DNA of the CDR3 is TGTGCCAGCAGTTTAGGCGAGGGACGGAATTCACCCCTCCACTTT. The J gene is TRBJ1-6, the V gene TRBV12-3 or TRBV12-4; the D gene is possibly TRBD1 (5 bases). The CDR3 runs 15 residues. V dropped 1 base and J dropped 7 bases, with 11 bases sitting between them.

This clonotype was picked up many times. The V gene is TRBV20-1, the J gene TRBJ2-5, with D perhaps TRBD1 (5 bases). The length of the CDR3 is 12 residues. CDR1 and CDR2 (germline): DFQATT, SNEGSKA (reference sequence). V lost 3 bases to trimming and J lost 2 bases, with 7 bases between them. CDR3 region: CSASHRQETQYF. The CDR3 nucleotides are TGCAGTGCTAGCCACAGGCAAGAGACCCAGTACTTC.

This clonotype was recorded at least ten times. The rearrangement links TRBV20-1 to TRBJ2-7; D is unresolved. CDR3 length equals 14 residues. Trimming pared 1 base from V and 5 bases from J, leaving 15 bases between. Germline assignment: CDR1 DFQATT and CDR2 SNEGSKA (reference sequence). CDR3 nucleotide sequence: TGCAGTGCTAGAGGAGCGTCCCGCCCCCACGAGCAGTACTTC. Its protein is CSARGASRPHEQYF.

In its sample, this clonotype was seen many times. The chain links TRBV12-3 or TRBV12-4 to TRBJ1-6; the D gene is possibly TRBD1 (6 bases). The CDR3 has 13 amino acids. Trimming removed 10 bases at V and 7 bases at J, with 14 bases between. CDR3: CATNRDKNSPLHF. The CDR3, as DNA: TGTGCCACCAACAGGGACAAGAATTCACCCCTCCACTTT.

This clonotype has at least ten counts. The rearrangement uses TRBV5-6 and TRBJ2-7; a possible D gene is TRBD1 (5 bases). The CDR3 extends over 13 amino acids. V was shortened by 0 bases and J by 5 bases, with 9 bases between the two germline ends. Germline V lookup: CDR1 SGHDT, CDR2 YYEEEE. In DNA form, the CDR3 reads TGTGCCAGCAGCTTGGGGGGCCGGAACGAGCAGTACTTC. It codes for CASSLGGRNEQYF.

This clonotype has at least ten counts. The chain uses TRBV29-1 and TRBJ1-5, with a tentative D call TRBD1 (5 bases). The CDR3 covers 12 residues. Germline V gene data show CDR1 as SQVTM and CDR2 as ANQGSEA. With 1 base removed from V and 6 bases from J, the gap between germline ends came to 7 bases. The CDR3 spells CSVEVGGQPQHF. The CDR3 DNA reads as TGCAGCGTTGAAGTTGGGGGTCAGCCCCAGCATTTT.